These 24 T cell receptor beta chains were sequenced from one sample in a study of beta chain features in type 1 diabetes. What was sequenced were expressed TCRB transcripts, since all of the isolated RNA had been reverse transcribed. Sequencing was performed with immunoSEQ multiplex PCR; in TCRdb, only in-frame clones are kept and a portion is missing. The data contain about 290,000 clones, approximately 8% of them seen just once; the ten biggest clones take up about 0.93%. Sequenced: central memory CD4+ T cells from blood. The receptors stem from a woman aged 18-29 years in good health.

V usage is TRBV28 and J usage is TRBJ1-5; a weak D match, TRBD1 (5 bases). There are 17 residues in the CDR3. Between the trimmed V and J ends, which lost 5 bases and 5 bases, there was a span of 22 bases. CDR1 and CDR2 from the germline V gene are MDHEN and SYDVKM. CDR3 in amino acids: CASSSQRGMKRDQPQHF. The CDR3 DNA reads TGTGCCAGCAGTAGCCAGAGGGGTATGAAGAGGGATCAGCCCCAGCATTTT.

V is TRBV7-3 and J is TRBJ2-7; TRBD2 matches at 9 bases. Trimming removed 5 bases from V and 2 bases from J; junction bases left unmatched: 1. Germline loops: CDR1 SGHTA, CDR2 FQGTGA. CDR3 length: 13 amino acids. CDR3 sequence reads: CASSRTSAYEQYF. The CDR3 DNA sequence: TGTGCCAGCAGCCGGACTAGCGCCTACGAGCAGTACTTC.

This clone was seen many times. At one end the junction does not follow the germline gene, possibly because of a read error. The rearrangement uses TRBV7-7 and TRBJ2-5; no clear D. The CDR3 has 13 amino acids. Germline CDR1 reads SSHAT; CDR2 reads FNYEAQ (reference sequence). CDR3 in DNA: TGTGCTAGCAGCTTATCTCCGAAGGAGACCCAGTACTTC. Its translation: CASSLSPKETQYF. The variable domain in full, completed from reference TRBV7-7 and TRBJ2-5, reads GAGVSQSPRYKVTKRGQDVTLRCDPISSHATLYWYQQALGQGPEFLTYFNYEAQPDKSGLPSDRFSAERPEGSISTLTIQRTEQRDSAMYRCASSLSPKETQYFGPGTRLLVL.

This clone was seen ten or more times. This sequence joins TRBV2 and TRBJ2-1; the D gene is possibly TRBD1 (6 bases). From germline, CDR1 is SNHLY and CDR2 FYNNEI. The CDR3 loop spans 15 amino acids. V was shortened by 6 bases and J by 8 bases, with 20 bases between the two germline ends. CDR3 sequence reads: CASSSGTNFRDEQFF. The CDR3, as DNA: TGTGCCAGCAGCTCCGGGACAAACTTCCGCGATGAGCAGTTCTTC. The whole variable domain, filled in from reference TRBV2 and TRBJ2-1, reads EPEVTQTPSHQVTQMGQEVILRCVPISNHLYFYWYRQILGQKVEFLVSFYNNEISEKSEIFDDQFSVERPDGSNFTLKIRSTKLEDSAMYFCASSSGTNFRDEQFFGPGTRLTVL.

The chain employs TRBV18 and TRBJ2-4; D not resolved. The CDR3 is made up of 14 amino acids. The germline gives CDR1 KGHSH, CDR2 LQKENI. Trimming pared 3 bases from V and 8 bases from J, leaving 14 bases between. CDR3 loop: CASSPSARGDIQYF. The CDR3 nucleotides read TGTGCCAGCTCACCGTCCGCGAGAGGAGACATTCAGTACTTC.

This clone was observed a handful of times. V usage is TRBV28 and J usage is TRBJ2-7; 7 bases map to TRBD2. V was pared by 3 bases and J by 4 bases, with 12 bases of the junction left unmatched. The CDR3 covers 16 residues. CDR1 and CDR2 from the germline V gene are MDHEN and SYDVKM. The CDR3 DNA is TGTGCCAGCAGTTTTTCCCATACGGGGCGGGGGTACGAGCAGTACGTC. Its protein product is CASSFSHTGRGYEQYV.

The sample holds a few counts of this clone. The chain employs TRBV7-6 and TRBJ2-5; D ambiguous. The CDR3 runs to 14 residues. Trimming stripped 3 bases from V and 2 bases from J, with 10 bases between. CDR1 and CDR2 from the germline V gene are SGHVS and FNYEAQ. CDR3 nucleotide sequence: TGTGCCAGCAGCTTGGAACTGGTACAAGAGACCCAGTACTTC. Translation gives CASSLELVQETQYF.

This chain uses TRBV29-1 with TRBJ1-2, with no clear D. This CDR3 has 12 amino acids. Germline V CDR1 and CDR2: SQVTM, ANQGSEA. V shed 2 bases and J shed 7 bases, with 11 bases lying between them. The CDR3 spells CSVEREPRGYTF. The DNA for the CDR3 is TGCAGCGTTGAAAGGGAACCCCGTGGCTACACCTTC.

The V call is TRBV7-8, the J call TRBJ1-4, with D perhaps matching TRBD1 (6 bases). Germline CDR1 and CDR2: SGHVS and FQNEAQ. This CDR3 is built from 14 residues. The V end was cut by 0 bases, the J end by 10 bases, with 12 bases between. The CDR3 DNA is TGTGCCAGCAGCTTAGCCCTGATAGGGGGAAAACTGTTTTTT. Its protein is CASSLALIGGKLFF. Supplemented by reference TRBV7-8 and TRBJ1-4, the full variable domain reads GAGVSQSPRYKVAKRGQDVALRCDPISGHVSLFWYQQALGQGPEFLTYFQNEAQLDKSGLPSDRFFAERPEGSVSTLKIQRTQQEDSAVYLCASSLALIGGKLFFGSGTQLSVL.

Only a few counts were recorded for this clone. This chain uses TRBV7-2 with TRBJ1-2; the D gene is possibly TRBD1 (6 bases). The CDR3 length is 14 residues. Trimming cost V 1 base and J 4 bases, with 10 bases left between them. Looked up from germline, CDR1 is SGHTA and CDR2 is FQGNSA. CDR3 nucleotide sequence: TGTGCCAGCAGCTTAGATACAGGGTCCTATGGCTACACCTTC. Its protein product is CASSLDTGSYGYTF.

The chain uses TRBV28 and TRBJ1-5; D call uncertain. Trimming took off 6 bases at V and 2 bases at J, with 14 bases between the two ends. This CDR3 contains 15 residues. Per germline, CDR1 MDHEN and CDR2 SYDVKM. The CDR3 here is CASSFKSGGNQPQHF. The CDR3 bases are TGTGCCAGCAGCTTTAAAAGCGGAGGCAATCAGCCCCAGCATTTT.

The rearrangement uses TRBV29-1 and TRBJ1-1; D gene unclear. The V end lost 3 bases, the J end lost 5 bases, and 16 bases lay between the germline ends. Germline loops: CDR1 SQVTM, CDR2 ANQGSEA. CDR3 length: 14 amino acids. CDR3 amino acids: CSVDAGGRRTEAFF. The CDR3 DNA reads TGCAGCGTTGACGCAGGAGGAAGGAGGACTGAAGCTTTCTTT.

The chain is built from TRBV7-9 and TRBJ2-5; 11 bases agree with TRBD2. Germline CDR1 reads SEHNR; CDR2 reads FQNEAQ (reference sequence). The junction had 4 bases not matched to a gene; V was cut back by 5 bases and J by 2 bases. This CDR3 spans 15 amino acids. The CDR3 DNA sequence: TGTGCCAGCAGCCTAATAGCGGGGGGGCAAGAGACCCAGTACTTC. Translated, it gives CASSLIAGGQETQYF.

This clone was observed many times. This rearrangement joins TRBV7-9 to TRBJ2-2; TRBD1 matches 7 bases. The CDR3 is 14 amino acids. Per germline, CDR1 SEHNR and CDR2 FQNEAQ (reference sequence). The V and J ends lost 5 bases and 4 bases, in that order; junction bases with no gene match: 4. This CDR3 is CASSVGTVTGELFF. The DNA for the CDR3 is TGTGCCAGCAGCGTAGGGACAGTCACCGGGGAGCTGTTTTTT.

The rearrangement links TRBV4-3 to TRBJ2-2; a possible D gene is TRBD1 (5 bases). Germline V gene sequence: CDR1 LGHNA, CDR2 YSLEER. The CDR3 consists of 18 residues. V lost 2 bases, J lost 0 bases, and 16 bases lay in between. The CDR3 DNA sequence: TGCGCCAGCAGCCAAAGCGTACCAGGGTCCGCGAACACCGGGGAGCTGTTTTTT. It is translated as CASSQSVPGSANTGELFF.

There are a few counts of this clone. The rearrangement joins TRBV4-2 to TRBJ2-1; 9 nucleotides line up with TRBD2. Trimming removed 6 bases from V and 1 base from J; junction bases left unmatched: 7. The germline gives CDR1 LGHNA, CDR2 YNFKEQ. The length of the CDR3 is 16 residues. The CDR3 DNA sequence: TGTGCCAGCAGACTTGTAGCGGGAGCTTCCTACAATGAGCAGTTCTTC. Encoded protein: CASRLVAGASYNEQFF.

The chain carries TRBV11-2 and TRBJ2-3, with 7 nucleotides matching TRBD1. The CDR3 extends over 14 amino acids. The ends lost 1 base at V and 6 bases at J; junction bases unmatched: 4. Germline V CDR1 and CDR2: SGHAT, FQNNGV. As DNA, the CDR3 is TGTGCCAGCAGCTTAGGTCAACAGGGGGATACGCAGTATTTT. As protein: CASSLGQQGDTQYF.

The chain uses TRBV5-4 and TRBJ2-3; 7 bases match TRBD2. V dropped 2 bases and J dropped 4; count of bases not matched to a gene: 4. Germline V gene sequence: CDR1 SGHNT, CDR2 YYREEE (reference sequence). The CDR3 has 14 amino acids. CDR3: CASSLSGASDTQYF. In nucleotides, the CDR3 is TGTGCCAGCAGCTTAAGCGGGGCATCAGATACGCAGTATTTT.

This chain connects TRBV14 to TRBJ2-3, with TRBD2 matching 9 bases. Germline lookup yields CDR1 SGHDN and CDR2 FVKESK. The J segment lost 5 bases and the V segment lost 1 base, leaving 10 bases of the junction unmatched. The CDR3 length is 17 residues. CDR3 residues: CASSQGFLAGVVDTQYF. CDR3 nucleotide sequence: TGTGCCAGCAGCCAAGGATTTTTAGCGGGAGTCGTAGATACGCAGTATTTT.

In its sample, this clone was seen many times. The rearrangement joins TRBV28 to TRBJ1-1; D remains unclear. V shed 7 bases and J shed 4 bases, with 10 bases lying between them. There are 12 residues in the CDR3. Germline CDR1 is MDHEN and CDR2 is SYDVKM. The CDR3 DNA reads TGTGCCAGCAATGAGGTTTCCACTGAAGCTTTCTTT. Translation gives CASNEVSTEAFF.

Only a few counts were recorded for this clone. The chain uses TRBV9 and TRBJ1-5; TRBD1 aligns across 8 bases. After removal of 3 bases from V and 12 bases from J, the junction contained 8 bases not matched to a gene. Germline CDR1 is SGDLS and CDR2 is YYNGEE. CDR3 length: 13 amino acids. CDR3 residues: CASSGVDRGFQHF. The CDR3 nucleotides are TGTGCCAGCAGCGGAGTAGACAGGGGATTCCAGCATTTT.

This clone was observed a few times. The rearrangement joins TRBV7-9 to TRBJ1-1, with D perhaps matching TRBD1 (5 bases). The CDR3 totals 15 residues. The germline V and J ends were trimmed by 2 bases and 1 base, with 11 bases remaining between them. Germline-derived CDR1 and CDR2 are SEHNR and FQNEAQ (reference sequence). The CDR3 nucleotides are TGTGCCAGCAGCTTATCTGGACAAAAGAACACTGAAGCTTTCTTT. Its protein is CASSLSGQKNTEAFF.

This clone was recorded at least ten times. CDR3 loop: CASSYSNDRGGSPLHF. The DNA for the CDR3 is TGTGCCAGCAGTTACTCAAATGACAGGGGTGGGTCACCCCTCCACTTT. This chain uses TRBV6-5 with TRBJ1-6, with 8 bases identical to TRBD1. This CDR3 has 16 residues. The V and J ends lost 0 bases and 10 bases, in that order; junction bases with no gene match: 8. CDR1 is MNHEY and CDR2 is SVGAGI in the germline V gene.

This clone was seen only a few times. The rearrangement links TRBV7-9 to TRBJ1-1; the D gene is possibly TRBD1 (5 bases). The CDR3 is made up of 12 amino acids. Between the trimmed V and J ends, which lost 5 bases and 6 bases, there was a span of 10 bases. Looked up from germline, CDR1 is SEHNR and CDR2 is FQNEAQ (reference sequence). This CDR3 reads CASSTAGPEAFF. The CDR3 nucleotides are TGTGCCAGCAGCACAGCAGGGCCTGAAGCTTTCTTT.